This T cell receptor (beta chain) is from a study of tissue T cells after allogeneic stem cell transplantation. Points from the study as a whole: Shared clones across patients were few; motif clustering revealed tissue-specific shared signatures. TCR repertoires tracked anatomic similarity, regardless of disease or transplant status. Sampling depth was limited, and the cohort was small and clinically varied.

Described time point: mouse harvest day 14 after allogeneic transplant. Mouse grafts combined 10^7 T-cell-depleted bone marrow cells with 10^6 splenic CD5+ T cells. Tissues came from B6→BALB/c major-mismatch GVHD mice at day 7 or 14. This clone has more than one count but fewer than ten. No antigen is known for it. Gene names and germline match the mouse. The observed sequence ends 1 residue before the CDR3 terminus, with the missing tail filled in from the germline J gene. Measured with immunoSEQ multiplex PCR; TCRdb has only the in-frame clones, and not every one. The sample records fewer than 4,500 clones, about 49% being singletons. Germline values: CDR1 KGHPV, CDR2 FQNQEV (reference sequence). Trimming left V 2 bases short and J 2 bases short, with 10 bases between. The CDR3 length is 14 residues.

Sequencing was performed on gut tissue. The V call is TRBV26, the J call TRBJ2-7; D might be TRBD2 (7 bases). The clonotype was recovered from a female BALB/c mouse given C57BL/6 T cells with graft-versus-host disease after an allogeneic hematopoietic cell transplant. The DNA read from the CDR3 is TGTGCCAGCAGTCTGGGGGGGCGCCCCTATGAACAGTAC. It specifies CASSLGGRPYEQY. From start to end, the CDR3 is CASSLGGRPYEQYF. The full variable domain, its missing parts supplied by reference TRBV26 and TRBJ2-7, is NSKVIQTPRYLVKGQGQKAKMRCIPEKGHPVVFWYQQNKNNEFKFLINFQNQEVLQQIDMTEKRFSAECPSNSPCSLEIQSSEAGDSALYLCASSLGGRPYEQYFGPGTRLTVL.